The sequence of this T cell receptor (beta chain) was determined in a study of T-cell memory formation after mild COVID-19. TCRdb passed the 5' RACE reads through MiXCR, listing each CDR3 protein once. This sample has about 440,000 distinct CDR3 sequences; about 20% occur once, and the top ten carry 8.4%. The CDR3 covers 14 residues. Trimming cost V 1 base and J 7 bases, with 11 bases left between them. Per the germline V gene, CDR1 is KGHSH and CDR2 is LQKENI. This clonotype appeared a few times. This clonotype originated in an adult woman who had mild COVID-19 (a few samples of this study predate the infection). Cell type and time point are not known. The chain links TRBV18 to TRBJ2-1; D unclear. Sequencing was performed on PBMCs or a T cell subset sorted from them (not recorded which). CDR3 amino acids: CASSPRGGANEQFF. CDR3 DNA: TGTGCCAGCTCACCACGCGGTGGAGCGAATGAGCAGTTCTTC.